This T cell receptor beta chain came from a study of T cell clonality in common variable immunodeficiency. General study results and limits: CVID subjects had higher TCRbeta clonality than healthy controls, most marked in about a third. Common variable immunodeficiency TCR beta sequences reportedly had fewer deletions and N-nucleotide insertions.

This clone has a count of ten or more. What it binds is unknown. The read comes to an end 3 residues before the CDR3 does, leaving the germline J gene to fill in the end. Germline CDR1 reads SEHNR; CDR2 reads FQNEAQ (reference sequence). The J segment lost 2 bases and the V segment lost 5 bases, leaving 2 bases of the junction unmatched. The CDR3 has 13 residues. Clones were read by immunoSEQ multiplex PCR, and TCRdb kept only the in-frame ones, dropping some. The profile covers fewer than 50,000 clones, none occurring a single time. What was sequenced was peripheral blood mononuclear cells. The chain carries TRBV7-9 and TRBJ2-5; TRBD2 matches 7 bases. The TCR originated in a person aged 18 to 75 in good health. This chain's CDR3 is CASSASGQETQYF. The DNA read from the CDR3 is TGTGCCAGCAGCGCTAGCGGACAAGAGACC.